The present T cell receptor beta chain was sequenced within a study of blood T cell repertoires in COVID-19. Study information: T cells, B-cell-depleted T cells, or PBMCs supplied cDNA or gDNA.

TCRdb keeps only in-frame clones here, not all; method: immunoSEQ multiplex PCR. The sample lists about 90,000 clones; approximately 80% were seen once. In its sample, this clone was seen a few times. The sequencing sample was made of peripheral blood. This TCR was sampled from a woman over 75 with active or convalescent COVID-19.

The CDR3 DNA follows: TGTGCCAGCAGCTTCCTAGCGAACCCCACCGGGGAGCTGTTTTTT. This gives the protein CASSFLANPTGELFF. The V gene is TRBV5-5, the J gene TRBJ2-2; TRBD2 might be the D (6 bases). This CDR3 comprises 15 residues. Germline CDR1 SGHKS, CDR2 YYEKEE (reference sequence). Trimming stripped 2 bases from V and 4 bases from J, with 12 bases between. The whole variable domain, remainder taken from reference TRBV5-5 and TRBJ2-2, is DAGVTQSPTHLIKTRGQQVTLRCSPISGHKSVSWYQQVLGQGPQFIFQYYEKEERGRGNFPDRFSARQFPNYSSELNVNALLLGDSALYLCASSFLANPTGELFFGEGSRLTVL.